The count of the clone carrying this T cell receptor (beta chain) is one. With V trimmed by 2 bases and J by 4 bases, 2 bases remained unmatched. The CDR3 covers 14 residues. Germline lookup yields CDR1 LGHDT and CDR2 YNNKEL (reference sequence). The data are from a study of blood T cell repertoires in COVID-19. Study as a whole: Sites in the United States, Italy and Spain provided acute and convalescent COVID-19 samples.

Per the original methods: By means of reference gene primer amplification, nucleated cell counts were estimated. Measured with immunoSEQ multiplex PCR; TCRdb has only the in-frame clones, and not every one. The V and J calls and clone size were taken over from that table, and D and trimming were inferred from the DNA. The sample shows under 250,000 clones, roughly nine tenths of them seen only once. V usage is TRBV3-1 (or the pseudogene TRBV3-2) and J usage is TRBJ2-5; TRBD2 matches at 9 bases. Specimen: peripheral blood. This TCR derives from a man aged 60-69 years with acute or convalescent COVID-19. CDR3 nucleotides: TGTGCCAGCAGCCAATATAGCGGGAGAGAGACCCAGTACTTC. This gives the protein CASSQYSGRETQYF.